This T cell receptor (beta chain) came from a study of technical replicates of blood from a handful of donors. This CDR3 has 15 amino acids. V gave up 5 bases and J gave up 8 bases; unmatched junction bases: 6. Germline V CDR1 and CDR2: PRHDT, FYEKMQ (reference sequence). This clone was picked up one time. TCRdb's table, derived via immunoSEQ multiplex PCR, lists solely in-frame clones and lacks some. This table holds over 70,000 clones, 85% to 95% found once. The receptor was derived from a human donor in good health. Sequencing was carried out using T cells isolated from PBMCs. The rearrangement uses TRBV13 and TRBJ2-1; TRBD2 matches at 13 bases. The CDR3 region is CASSQLAGGPYEQFF. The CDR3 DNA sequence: TGTGCCAGCAGCCAACTAGCGGGAGGGCCTTATGAGCAGTTCTTC.